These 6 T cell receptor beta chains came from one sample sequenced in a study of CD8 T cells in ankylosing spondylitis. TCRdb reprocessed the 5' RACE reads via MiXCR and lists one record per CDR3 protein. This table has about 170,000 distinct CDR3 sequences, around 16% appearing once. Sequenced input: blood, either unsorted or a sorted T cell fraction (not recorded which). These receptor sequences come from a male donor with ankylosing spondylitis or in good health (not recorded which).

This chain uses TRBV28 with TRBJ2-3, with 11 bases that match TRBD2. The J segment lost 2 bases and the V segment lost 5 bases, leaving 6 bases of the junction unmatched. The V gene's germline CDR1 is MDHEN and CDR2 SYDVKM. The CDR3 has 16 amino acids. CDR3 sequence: CASSPGTSGYTDTQYF. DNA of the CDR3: TGTGCCAGCAGTCCCGGGACTAGCGGATACACAGATACGCAGTATTTT.

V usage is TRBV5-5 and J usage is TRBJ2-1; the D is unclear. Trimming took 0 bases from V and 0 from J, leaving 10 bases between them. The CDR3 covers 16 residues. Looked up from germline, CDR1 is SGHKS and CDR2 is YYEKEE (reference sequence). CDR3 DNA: TGTGCCAGCAGCTTGGCAGTAATTAGCTCCTACAATGAGCAGTTCTTC. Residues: CASSLAVISSYNEQFF.

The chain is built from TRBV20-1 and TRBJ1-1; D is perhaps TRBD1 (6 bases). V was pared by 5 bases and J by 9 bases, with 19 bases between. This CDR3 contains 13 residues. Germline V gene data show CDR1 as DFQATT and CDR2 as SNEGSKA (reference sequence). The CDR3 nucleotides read TGCAGTGCTTACAAAACGGAACAGGGCAAAGCTTTCTTT. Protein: CSAYKTEQGKAFF.

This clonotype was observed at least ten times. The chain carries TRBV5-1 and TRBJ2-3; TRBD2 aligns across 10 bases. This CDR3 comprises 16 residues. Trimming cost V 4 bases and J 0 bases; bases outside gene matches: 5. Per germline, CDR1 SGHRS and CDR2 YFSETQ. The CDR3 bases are TGCGCCAGCAGCCCGGGACTAGCGACTAGCACAGATACGCAGTATTTT. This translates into CASSPGLATSTDTQYF. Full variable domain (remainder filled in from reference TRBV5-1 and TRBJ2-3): KAGVTQTPRYLIKTRGQQVTLSCSPISGHRSVSWYQQTPGQGLQFLFEYFSETQRNKGNFPGRFSGRQFSNSRSEMNVSTLELGDSALYLCASSPGLATSTDTQYFGPGTRLTVL.

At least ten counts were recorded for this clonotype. The CDR3 here is CASSPGGSSYNEQFF. In nucleotides, the CDR3 is TGTGCCAGCAGCCCGGGCGGGAGCTCCTACAATGAGCAGTTCTTC. The rearrangement links TRBV27 to TRBJ2-1; TRBD2 matches 7 bases. CDR3 length equals 15 residues. Germline V CDR1 and CDR2: MNHEY, SMNVEV (reference sequence). V was clipped by 6 bases and J by 0 bases; unmatched bases: 5.

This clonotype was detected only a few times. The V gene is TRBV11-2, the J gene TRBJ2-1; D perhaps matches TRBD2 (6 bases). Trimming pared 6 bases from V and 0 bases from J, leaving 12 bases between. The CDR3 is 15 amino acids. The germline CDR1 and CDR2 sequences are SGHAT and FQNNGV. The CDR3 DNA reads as TGTGCCAGCAGTTATGGCGGGGCCTCCTACAATGAGCAGTTCTTC. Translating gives CASSYGGASYNEQFF.